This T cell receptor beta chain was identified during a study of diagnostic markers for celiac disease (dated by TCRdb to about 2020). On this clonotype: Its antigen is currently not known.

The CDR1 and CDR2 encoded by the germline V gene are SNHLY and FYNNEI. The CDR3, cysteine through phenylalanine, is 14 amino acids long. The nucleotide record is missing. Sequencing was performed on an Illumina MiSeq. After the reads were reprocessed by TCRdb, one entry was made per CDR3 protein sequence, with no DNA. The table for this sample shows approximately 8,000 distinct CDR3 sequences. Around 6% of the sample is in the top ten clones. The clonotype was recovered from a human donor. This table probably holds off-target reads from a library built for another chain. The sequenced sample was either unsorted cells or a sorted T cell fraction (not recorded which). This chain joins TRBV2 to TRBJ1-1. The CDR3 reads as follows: CASSIRTVNTEAFF.